The rows below give T cell receptor beta chains drawn from one sample of a study of T cell repertoires in cytomegalovirus infection. Each CDR3 protein gets one entry after TCRdb re-called the reads with MiXCR. This sample carries 650,000 to 900,000 distinct CDR3 sequences, about 27% of them seen once, and the ten largest clones take roughly 14%. These receptors' targets are unknown. The sequenced sample was cultured CD8+ T cells from PBMCs, obtained from culture after CMV antigen stimulation. These receptors were taken from a human donor in good health (CMV status not recorded). Some clones in this sample may be carry-over from other donors' samples. Both conserved end residues are part of each CDR3.

V,J,CDR3
TRBV4-1,TRBJ2-3,CASKGPGYDTQYF
TRBV6-6,TRBJ2-5,CASSQVAGGLETQYF
TRBV6-1,TRBJ1-1,CASSVDRGRDEAFF
TRBV27,TRBJ2-1,CASSLLTGNGYNEQFF
TRBV27,TRBJ1-4,CASGTVPEELFF
TRBV28,TRBJ2-2,CASSWAGGNTGELFF
TRBV12-3/TRBV12-4,TRBJ1-1,CASSLTSGTEAFF
TRBV27,TRBJ2-1,CASIPRDHPSNEQFF
TRBV6-5,TRBJ2-1,CASSYSGGTYNEQFF
TRBV28,TRBJ2-1,CSTSGLAGYNEQFF
TRBV24-1,TRBJ2-2,CATSDEGQGSTGELFF
TRBV7-6,TRBJ2-2,CASSPAGFLGTGELFF
TRBV12-3/TRBV12-4,TRBJ1-1,CASSPSSGTGGRLDEAFF
TRBV6-5,TRBJ2-3,CASSYTDPGDTQYF
TRBV3-1,TRBJ2-5,CASSQRSETQYF
TRBV13,TRBJ1-1,CASSLEGGTTEAFF
TRBV12-3/TRBV12-4,TRBJ2-2,CASSLWGGTRNTGELFF